The rows below give T cell receptor beta chains drawn from one sample of a study of shared clonotypes between healthy human individuals. Sequencing used immunoSEQ multiplex PCR; TCRdb keeps in-frame clones, though not all of them. Altogether some 1.5 million clones are present, approximately 96% being singletons, with the ten largest covering approximately 1.1%. Input material: naive CD4+ T cells sorted from blood. The receptors shown here come from a man aged 25 to 40 in good health. The CDR3 runs from the conserved cysteine through the conserved F or W. Each record gives: D gene, V gene, J gene, clone size, CDR3 DNA, CDR3 protein. The D gene is left open where the match is weak. Clone sizes are given selectively: once, few, many, or a class where the clone is expanded.

D: TRBD2
V: TRBV5-6
J: TRBJ2-7
size: few
DNA: TGTGCCAGCAGCTTGGGACTAGCGGGAGTTTACGAGCAGTACTTC
CDR3: CASSLGLAGVYEQYF

D: -
V: TRBV10-3
J: TRBJ1-3
size: -
DNA: TGTGCCATCAGTGACAGGGGAAACACCATATATTTT
CDR3: CAISDRGNTIYF

D: -
V: TRBV6-1
J: TRBJ1-4
size: -
DNA: TGTGCCAGCAGTGAAGCGTCAGACACACTCGGCGAAAAACTGTTTTTT
CDR3: CASSEASDTLGEKLFF

D: TRBD2
V: TRBV27
J: TRBJ2-7
size: -
DNA: TGTGCCAGCAGTTTAAAAGCTAGCGGGAGCCCATACTTC
CDR3: CASSLKASGSPYF

D: -
V: TRBV18
J: TRBJ2-7
size: once
DNA: TGTGCCAGCTCATTAAAACAGGGTAGCGAGCAGTACTTC
CDR3: CASSLKQGSEQYF

D: TRBD2
V: TRBV6-5
J: TRBJ2-1
size: -
DNA: TGTGCCAGCAGCCCAACTAGCGGGGAGCAGTTCTTC
CDR3: CASSPTSGEQFF

D: -
V: TRBV9
J: TRBJ1-1
size: -
DNA: TGTGCCAGCAGCCCAGGACCCGGACGGACGAACACTGAAGCTTTCTTT
CDR3: CASSPGPGRTNTEAFF

D: -
V: TRBV7-2
J: TRBJ1-4
size: -
DNA: TGTGCCAGCAGCTTAGAACAGTTAAATGAAAAACTGTTTTTT
CDR3: CASSLEQLNEKLFF

D: -
V: TRBV5-4
J: TRBJ2-1
size: -
DNA: TGTGCCAGCAGCCGGCCTACTACAAGCTCCTACAATGAGCAGTTCTTC
CDR3: CASSRPTTSSYNEQFF

D: -
V: TRBV7-3
J: TRBJ2-3
size: -
DNA: TGTGCCAGCAGCTTACCTGGCGGGGGCTCGCGCACAGATACGCAGTATTTT
CDR3: CASSLPGGGSRTDTQYF

D: -
V: TRBV28
J: TRBJ1-4
size: -
DNA: TGTGCCAGCAGAGTCGGAAGCGAAAAACTGTTTTTT
CDR3: CASRVGSEKLFF

D: -
V: TRBV5-1
J: TRBJ2-7
size: once
DNA: TGCGCCAGCAGCCTCCCTGAAGGGAATGGTTACGAGCAGTACTTC
CDR3: CASSLPEGNGYEQYF

D: -
V: TRBV18
J: TRBJ2-3
size: -
DNA: TGTGCCAGCTCACCAGGGTTGGAAGATACGCAGTATTTT
CDR3: CASSPGLEDTQYF

D: -
V: TRBV11-3
J: TRBJ2-1
size: -
DNA: TGTGCCAGCAGCGATAATGTTGGACGCAACAATGAGCAGTTCTTC
CDR3: CASSDNVGRNNEQFF

D: -
V: TRBV19
J: TRBJ2-6
size: -
DNA: TGTGCCACCTCCTCCATGGGGGTCGCCTCTGGGGCCAACGTCCTGACTTTC
CDR3: CATSSMGVASGANVLTF

D: -
V: TRBV10-3
J: TRBJ1-2
size: -
DNA: TGTGCCATCAGTGAGCCAAGGGGGAGACGCTATGGCTACACCTTC
CDR3: CAISEPRGRRYGYTF